The rows below give T cell receptor beta chains drawn from one sample of a study of shared clonotypes between healthy human individuals. Generated by immunoSEQ multiplex PCR, the TCRdb table keeps only in-frame clones and is missing some. In the table there are around 700,000 clones, 92% of which are singletons. Specimen: naive CD8+ T cells sorted from blood. The receptors were gathered from a man aged 25-45 years in good health. Each CDR3 is given with its conserved first and last residue. The D gene is left open where the match is weak. The listing skips clone size in some rows; elsewhere it reads once, few, many or a size class.

size: .; J: TRBJ1-2; V: TRBV6-5; D: TRBD1; DNA: TGTGCCAGCAGTGCCCAGGGGGCGCGTGGCTACACCTTC; CDR3: CASSAQGARGYTF
size: .; J: TRBJ1-1; V: TRBV2; D: TRBD1; DNA: TGTGCCAGCGGGACAGGGAGGGGGGACCAGAACACTGAAGCTTTCTTT; CDR3: CASGTGRGDQNTEAFF
size: once; J: TRBJ1-4; V: TRBV9; D: .; DNA: TGTGCCAGCAGCGTAACCTGGGGGGCCATTAATGAAAAACTGTTTTTT; CDR3: CASSVTWGAINEKLFF
size: .; J: TRBJ1-1; V: TRBV28; D: .; DNA: TGTGCCAGCAGCTGGGGAGTCACTGAAGCTTTCTTT; CDR3: CASSWGVTEAFF
size: .; J: TRBJ2-3; V: TRBV5-4; D: TRBD2; DNA: TGTGCCAGCAGCTCGAAGGGGAGCGGGAGTTTATTAGATACGCAGTATTTT; CDR3: CASSSKGSGSLLDTQYF
size: once; J: TRBJ2-1; V: TRBV29-1; D: TRBD2; DNA: TGCAGCGTTTATAGCGGGAGCGTGAATGAGCAGTTCTTC; CDR3: CSVYSGSVNEQFF
size: .; J: TRBJ2-7; V: TRBV6-6; D: TRBD2; DNA: TGTGCCAGCAGTTACGGGACTAGCGGCTCCTACGAGCAGTACTTC; CDR3: CASSYGTSGSYEQYF
size: .; J: TRBJ1-1; V: TRBV10-3; D: TRBD1; DNA: TGTGCCATCAGTGGGGGACAGGAGAATTTGAACACTGAAGCTTTCTTT; CDR3: CAISGGQENLNTEAFF
size: once; J: TRBJ2-7; V: TRBV28; D: .; DNA: TGTGCCAGCAGCCCTCCGGGAGACCCGAGGGACGAGCAGTACTTC; CDR3: CASSPPGDPRDEQYF
size: .; J: TRBJ2-7; V: TRBV7-9; D: TRBD1; DNA: TGTGCCAGCAGCTTAGGGACAGGGGCCCTCTACGAGCAGTACTTC; CDR3: CASSLGTGALYEQYF
size: .; J: TRBJ2-1; V: TRBV7-2; D: .; DNA: TGTGCCAGCAGTTTGAGGGACTTTCCAACCTACAATGAGCAGTTCTTC; CDR3: CASSLRDFPTYNEQFF
size: .; J: TRBJ2-3; V: TRBV21-1; D: .; DNA: TGTGCCAGCAGCAAAAGACTAGCGACCAACACAGATACGCAGTATTTT; CDR3: CASSKRLATNTDTQYF
size: .; J: TRBJ2-2; V: TRBV9; D: TRBD1; DNA: TGTGCCAGCAGCGAGACAGGGGGTGACACCGGGGAGCTGTTTTTT; CDR3: CASSETGGDTGELFF
size: .; J: TRBJ2-1; V: TRBV28; D: .; DNA: TGTGCCAGCAGTTTTTCTGGGTTGGGCTACAATGAGCAGTTCTTC; CDR3: CASSFSGLGYNEQFF
size: .; J: TRBJ2-2; V: TRBV6-6; D: TRBD1; DNA: TGTGCCAGCAGTTGGGACAGGGGGACCAGCGGGGAGCTGTTTTTT; CDR3: CASSWDRGTSGELFF
size: .; J: TRBJ2-1; V: TRBV28; D: .; DNA: TGTGCCAGCAGCCTCGGGACTTTTGCAAACAATGAGCAGTTCTTC; CDR3: CASSLGTFANNEQFF
size: .; J: TRBJ2-2; V: TRBV10-3; D: .; DNA: TGTGCCATCAGAGATGGAGACGGACCCTCTTTGAACACCGGGGAGCTGTTTTTT; CDR3: CAIRDGDGPSLNTGELFF
size: .; J: TRBJ2-3; V: TRBV9; D: .; DNA: TGTGCCAGCAGCGTAGATGGCAAGCCCACAGATACGCAGTATTTT; CDR3: CASSVDGKPTDTQYF
size: .; J: TRBJ1-1; V: TRBV13; D: .; DNA: TGTGCCAGCAGCTTAGGCCTGGGCACTGAAGCTTTCTTT; CDR3: CASSLGLGTEAFF
size: .; J: TRBJ2-7; V: TRBV11-3; D: .; DNA: TGTGCCAGCAGCTTGAGGAAGGGGAGCTACGAGCAGTACTTC; CDR3: CASSLRKGSYEQYF
size: .; J: TRBJ2-1; V: TRBV29-1; D: .; DNA: TGCAACCCCCCAGACAGCGCCATCCTTATCCACAATGAGCAGTTCTTC; CDR3: CNPPDSAILIHNEQFF